The 12 T cell receptor beta chains below come from one sample, sequenced in a study of blood T cells in healthy people across ages. For the second PCR, which ran for about 7 to 11 cycles, a sample-barcoded 5' primer and a J-beta primer mix were used. TCRdb re-called the 5' RACE reads through MiXCR, storing one row per CDR3 protein. The sample yields about 780,000 distinct CDR3 sequences, around 45% seen once. The sequenced sample consisted of blood. The origin of the receptors is a man older than 75 in good health.

The chain carries TRBV2 and TRBJ2-5, with D perhaps TRBD2 (6 bases). Trimming cost V 8 bases and J 1 base, with 11 bases left between them. This CDR3 is 13 amino acids long. Germline-derived CDR1 and CDR2 are SNHLY and FYNNEI. The CDR3 region is CASVADFQETQYF. The CDR3 DNA is TGTGCCAGCGTAGCGGACTTCCAAGAGACCCAGTACTTC.

The chain combines TRBV20-1 with TRBJ1-2, with 7 bases that match TRBD1. The CDR3 consists of 14 residues. Germline V lookup: CDR1 DFQATT, CDR2 SNEGSKA (reference sequence). The V segment lost 5 bases and the J segment 1 base; nucleotides outside the gene matches: 7. The DNA of the CDR3 is TGCAGTGCTCAGCAGGGGGGCGGTAACTATGGCTACACCTTC. Amino acids: CSAQQGGGNYGYTF.

This clonotype came up once. The J gene is TRBJ2-5, the V gene TRBV20-1; TRBD2 matches at 8 bases. This CDR3 spans 13 amino acids. V gave up 6 bases and J gave up 2 bases; unmatched junction bases: 5. Germline V gene lookup returns CDR1 DFQATT and CDR2 SNEGSKA (reference sequence). In DNA form, the CDR3 reads TGCAGTGCCCTCCGGGAGGGTCAAGAGACCCAGTACTTC. Translating gives CSALREGQETQYF.

The chain uses TRBV4-2 and TRBJ2-7; D is uncertain. V was cut by 0 bases and J by 5 bases, with 8 bases left in between. Germline CDR1 and CDR2: LGHNA and YNFKEQ. This CDR3 has 13 amino acids. The CDR3 bases are TGTGCCAGCAGCCAAGATGTCCCGGACGAGCAGTACTTC. The encoded protein is CASSQDVPDEQYF.

This chain joins TRBV27 and TRBJ1-4, with a weak D call TRBD1 (6 bases). This CDR3 is 16 amino acids long. Germline-derived CDR1 and CDR2 are MNHEY and SMNVEV (reference sequence). The germline V and J ends were trimmed by 3 bases and 3 bases, with 14 bases remaining between them. CDR3 in DNA: TGTGCCAGCAGTTTTTTGGGAGGGGGAGCTAATGAAAAACTGTTTTTT. Its translation is CASSFLGGGANEKLFF.

Notes on this clonotype: Relative to the germline gene, one junction end is altered; a read error may explain this. This chain connects TRBV27 to TRBJ1-4, with 7 nucleotides matching TRBD1. CDR1 is MNHEY, CDR2 SMNVEV, per germline (reference sequence). CDR3 length: 18 amino acids. CDR3 region: CASSLSLRQGSTNEKPFF. CDR3 nucleotide sequence: TGTGCCAGCAGTCTATCCCTCCGACAGGGATCAACTAATGAAAAACCGTTTTTT.

CDR3 in amino acids: CATSSRPGPHFSYYEQFF. CDR3 nucleotide sequence: TGTGCCACCAGCAGCAGACCCGGGCCCCATTTTAGTTACTATGAGCAGTTCTTC. The chain joins TRBV15 to TRBJ2-1; D call uncertain. The germline V and J ends were trimmed by 3 bases and 8 bases, with 26 bases remaining between them. CDR1 is LNHNV, CDR2 YYDKDF, per germline (reference sequence). The CDR3 is 18 residues long.

There are a few counts of this clonotype. This chain joins TRBV12-3 or TRBV12-4 and TRBJ2-3; D uncertain. The CDR3 spans 11 residues. Trimming left V 6 bases short and J 7 bases short, with 8 bases between. The CDR3 nucleotides read TGTGCCAGCAGGACCCAGTATACGCAGTATTTT. Encoded protein: CASRTQYTQYF.

This clonotype was counted between two and nine times. The chain recombines TRBV30 with TRBJ2-3; D perhaps matches TRBD2 (5 bases). The CDR3 sequence is 15 residues long. The germline CDR1 and CDR2 sequences are GTSNPN and SVGIG (reference sequence). V lost 0 bases and J lost 2, with 12 bases in between. CDR3 protein: CAWSVHSGYTDTQYF. The CDR3 coding sequence is TGTGCCTGGAGTGTACACAGCGGATACACAGATACGCAGTATTTT.

Many counts were recorded for this clonotype. V and J are TRBV5-1 and TRBJ2-5; D is unresolved. Germline V gene sequence: CDR1 SGHRS, CDR2 YFSETQ. V gave up 4 bases and J gave up 5 bases, with 18 bases separating them. The CDR3 runs 15 residues. The CDR3 reads CASSNASGSRETQYF. The CDR3 region has the DNA TGCGCCAGCAGCAATGCTAGTGGTAGTAGGGAGACCCAGTACTTC.

This sequence joins TRBV4-1 and TRBJ2-7; 12 nucleotides line up with TRBD2. CDR3 length equals 15 residues. The ends lost 5 bases at V and 3 bases at J; junction bases unmatched: 5. Germline loops: CDR1 MGHRA, CDR2 YSYEKL. The CDR3 bases are TGCGCCAGCAGCATCCTAGCGGGAGGGTACTACGAGCAGTACTTC. It is translated as CASSILAGGYYEQYF.

J is TRBJ2-7 and V is TRBV11-3, with D maybe TRBD1 (6 bases). The DNA matches TRBJ2-5 better at its end, which makes the J call doubtful. Germline values: CDR1 SGHNT, CDR2 YENEEA. The CDR3 covers 16 residues. This chain's CDR3 is CASSSGQRGFQETQYF. The CDR3 DNA reads as TGTGCCAGCAGCTCAGGACAGAGGGGATTCCAAGAGACCCAGTACTTC.